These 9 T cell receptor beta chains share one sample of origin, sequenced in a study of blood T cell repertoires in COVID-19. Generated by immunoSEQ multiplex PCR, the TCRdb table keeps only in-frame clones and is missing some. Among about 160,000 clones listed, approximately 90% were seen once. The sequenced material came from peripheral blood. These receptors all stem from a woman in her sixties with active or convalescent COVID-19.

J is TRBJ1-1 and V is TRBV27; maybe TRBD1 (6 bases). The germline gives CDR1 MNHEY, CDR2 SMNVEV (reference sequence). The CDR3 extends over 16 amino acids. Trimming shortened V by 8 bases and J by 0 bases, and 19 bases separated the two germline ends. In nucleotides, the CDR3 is TGTGCCAGCCTGGCTAGTTTTGGACAGATGAACACTGAAGCTTTCTTT. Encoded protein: CASLASFGQMNTEAFF.

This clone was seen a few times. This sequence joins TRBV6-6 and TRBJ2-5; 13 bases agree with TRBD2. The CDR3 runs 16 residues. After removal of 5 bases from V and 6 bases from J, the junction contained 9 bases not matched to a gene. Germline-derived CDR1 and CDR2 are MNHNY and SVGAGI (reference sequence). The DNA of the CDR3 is TGTGCCAGCAGTCAGACTAGCGGGGGGCAGGTGAAGACCCAGTACTTC. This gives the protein CASSQTSGGQVKTQYF.

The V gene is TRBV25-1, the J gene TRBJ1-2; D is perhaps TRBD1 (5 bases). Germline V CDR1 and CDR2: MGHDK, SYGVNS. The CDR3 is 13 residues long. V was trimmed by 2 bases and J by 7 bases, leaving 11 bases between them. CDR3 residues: CASSERGQGGYTF. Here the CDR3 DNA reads TGTGCCAGCAGTGAACGAGGCCAGGGTGGCTACACCTTC.

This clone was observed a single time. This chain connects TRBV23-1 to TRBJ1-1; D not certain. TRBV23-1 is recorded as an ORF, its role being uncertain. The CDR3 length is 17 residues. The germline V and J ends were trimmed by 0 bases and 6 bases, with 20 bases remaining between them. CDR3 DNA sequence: TGCGCCAGCAGTCAATCCAGGCCAACCGCCCATAGGTCTGAAGCTTTCTTT. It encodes CASSQSRPTAHRSEAFF.

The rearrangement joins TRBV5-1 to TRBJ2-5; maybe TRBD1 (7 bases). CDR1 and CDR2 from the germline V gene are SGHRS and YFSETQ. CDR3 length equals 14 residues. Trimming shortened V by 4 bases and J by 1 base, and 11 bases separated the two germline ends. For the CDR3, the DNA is TGCGCCAGCAGCGCGGGACAGACCCAAGAGACCCAGTACTTC. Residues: CASSAGQTQETQYF.

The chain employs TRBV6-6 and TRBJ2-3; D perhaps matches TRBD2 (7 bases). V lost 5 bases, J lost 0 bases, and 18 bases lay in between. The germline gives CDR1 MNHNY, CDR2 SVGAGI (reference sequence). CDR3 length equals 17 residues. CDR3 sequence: CASSLPRGASSTDTQYF. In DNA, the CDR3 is TGTGCCAGCAGTCTCCCACGGGGGGCCTCTAGCACAGATACGCAGTATTTT.

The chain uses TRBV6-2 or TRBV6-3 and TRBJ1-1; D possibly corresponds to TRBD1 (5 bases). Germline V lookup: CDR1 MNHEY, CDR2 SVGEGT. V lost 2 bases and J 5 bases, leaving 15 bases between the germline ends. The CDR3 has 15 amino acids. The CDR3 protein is CASSYPPQAKTEAFF. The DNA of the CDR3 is TGTGCCAGCAGTTACCCCCCACAGGCGAAGACTGAAGCTTTCTTT.

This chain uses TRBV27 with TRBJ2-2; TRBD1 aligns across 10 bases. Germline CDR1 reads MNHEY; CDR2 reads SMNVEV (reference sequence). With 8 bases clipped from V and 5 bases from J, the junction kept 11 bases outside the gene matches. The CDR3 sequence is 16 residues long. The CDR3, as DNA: TGTGCCAGCGCTGCCAGACAGGGGGCGCCAACCGGGGAGCTGTTTTTT. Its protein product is CASAARQGAPTGELFF.

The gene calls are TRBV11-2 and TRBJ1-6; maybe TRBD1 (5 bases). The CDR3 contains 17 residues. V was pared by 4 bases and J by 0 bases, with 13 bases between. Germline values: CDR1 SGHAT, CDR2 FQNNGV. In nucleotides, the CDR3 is TGTGCCAGCAGCTCACGTCAGGGAACCTCCTATAATTCACCCCTCCACTTT. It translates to CASSSRQGTSYNSPLHF. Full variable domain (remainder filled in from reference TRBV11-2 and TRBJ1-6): EAGVAQSPRYKIIEKRQSVAFWCNPISGHATLYWYQQILGQGPKLLIQFQNNGVVDDSQLPKDRFSAERLKGVDSTLKIQPAKLEDSAVYLCASSSRQGTSYNSPLHFGNGTRLTVT.